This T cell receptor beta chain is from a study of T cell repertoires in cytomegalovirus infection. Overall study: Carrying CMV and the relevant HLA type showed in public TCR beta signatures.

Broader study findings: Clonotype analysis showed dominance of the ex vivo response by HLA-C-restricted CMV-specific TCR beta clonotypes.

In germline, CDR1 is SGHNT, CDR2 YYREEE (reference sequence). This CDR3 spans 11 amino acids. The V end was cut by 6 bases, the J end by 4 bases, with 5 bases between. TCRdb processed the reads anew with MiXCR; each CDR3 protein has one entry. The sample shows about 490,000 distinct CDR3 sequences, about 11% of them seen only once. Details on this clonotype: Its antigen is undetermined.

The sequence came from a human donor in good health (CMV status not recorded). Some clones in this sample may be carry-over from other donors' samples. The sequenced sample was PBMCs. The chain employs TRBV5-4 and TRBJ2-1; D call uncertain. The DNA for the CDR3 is TGTGCCAGCATCGATTACAATGAGCAGTTCTTC. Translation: CASIDYNEQFF.